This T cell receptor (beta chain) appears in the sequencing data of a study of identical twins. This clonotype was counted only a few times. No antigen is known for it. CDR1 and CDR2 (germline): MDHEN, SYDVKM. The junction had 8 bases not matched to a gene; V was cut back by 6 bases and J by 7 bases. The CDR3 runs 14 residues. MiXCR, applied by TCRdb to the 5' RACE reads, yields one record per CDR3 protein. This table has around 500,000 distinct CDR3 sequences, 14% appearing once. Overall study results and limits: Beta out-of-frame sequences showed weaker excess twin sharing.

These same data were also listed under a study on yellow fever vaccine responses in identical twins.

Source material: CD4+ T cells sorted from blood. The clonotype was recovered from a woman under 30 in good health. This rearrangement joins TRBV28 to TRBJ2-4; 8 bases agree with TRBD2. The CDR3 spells CASRPRGDGNIQYF. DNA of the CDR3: TGTGCCAGCAGACCGCGGGGGGACGGGAACATTCAGTACTTC.